The source of this T cell receptor (beta chain) is a study of tumour-infiltrating T cells in Burkitt lymphoma. Looking at the study overall: The Burkitt lymphoma cohort spanned all epidemiological subtypes. Productive clonality predicted overall and progression-free survival.

Germline values: CDR1 SGHDT, CDR2 YYEEEE. The trim removed 4 bases at V and 3 bases at J, leaving 13 bases unmatched. The CDR3 sequence is 17 residues long. Here immunoSEQ multiplex PCR was the method, and the copy in TCRdb shows in-frame clones only, minus some. The sample lists tens of thousands of clones; around 30% were seen once. This clone has a handful of counts. Sequences were obtained from tumor tissue. The sequence derives from a human donor with Burkitt lymphoma. The chain combines TRBV5-6 with TRBJ2-3; TRBD2 aligns across 8 bases. CDR3 loop: CASSPSWLAGGTDTQYF. In nucleotides, the CDR3 is TGTGCCAGCAGCCCGTCCTGGCTAGCGGGTGGAACAGATACGCAGTATTTT.